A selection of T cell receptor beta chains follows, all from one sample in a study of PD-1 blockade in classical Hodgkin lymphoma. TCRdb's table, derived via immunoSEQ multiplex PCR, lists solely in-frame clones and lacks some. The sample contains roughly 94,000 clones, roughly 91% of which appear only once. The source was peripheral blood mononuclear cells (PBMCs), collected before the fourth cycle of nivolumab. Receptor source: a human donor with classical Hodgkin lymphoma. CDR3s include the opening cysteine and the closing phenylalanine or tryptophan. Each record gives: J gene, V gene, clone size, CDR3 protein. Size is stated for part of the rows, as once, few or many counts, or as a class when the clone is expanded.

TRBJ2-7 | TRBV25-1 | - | CASSESGTVVSYEQYF
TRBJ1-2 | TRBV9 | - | CASSLAQGPYGYTF
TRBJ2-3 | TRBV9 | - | CASTSSRGPQYF
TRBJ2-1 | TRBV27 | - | CASHGTGGANEQFF
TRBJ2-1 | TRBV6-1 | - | CASTPEGTRSHEQFF
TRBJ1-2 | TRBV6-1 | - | CASSLSDRRGYTF
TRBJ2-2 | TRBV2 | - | CASSGTSGSLATGELFF
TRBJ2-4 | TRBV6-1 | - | CASSEAGTANIQYF
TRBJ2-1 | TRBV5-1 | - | CASSLSASGNKGNEQFF
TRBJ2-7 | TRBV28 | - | CASSSPGLAYEQYF
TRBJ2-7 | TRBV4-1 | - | CASSQAQGDEQYF
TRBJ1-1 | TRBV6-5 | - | CASRRSLTEAFF
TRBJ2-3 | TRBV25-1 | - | CASRGIGGDLTDTQYF
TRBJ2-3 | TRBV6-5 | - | CASSPVETDTQYF
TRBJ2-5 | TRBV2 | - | CASSNTRETQYF
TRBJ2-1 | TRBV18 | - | CASSPPIAGVGEQFF
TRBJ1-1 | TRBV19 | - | CASSIDLEAFF
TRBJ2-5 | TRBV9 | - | CASSGDRGVKETQYF
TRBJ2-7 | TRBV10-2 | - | CASSELAGVYEQYF
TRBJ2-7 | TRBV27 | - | CASSRVLGALSYEQYF
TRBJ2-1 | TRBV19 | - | CASSIDWRYEQFF
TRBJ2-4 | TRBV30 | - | CAWSPLSFYEAKNIQYF
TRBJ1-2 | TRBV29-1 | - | CSTGVAGGYGYTF
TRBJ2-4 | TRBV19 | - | CASRDRENIQYF
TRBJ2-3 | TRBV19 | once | CASSRVAGPISDTQYF
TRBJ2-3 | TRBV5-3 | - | CARSPNRLATDTQYF
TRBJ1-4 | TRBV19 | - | CASAGVATNEKLFF
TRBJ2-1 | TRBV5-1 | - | CASSFGGGNEQFF
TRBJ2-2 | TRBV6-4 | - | CASSDSGGGELFF
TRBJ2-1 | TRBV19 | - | CASSIRGTLTYNEQFF
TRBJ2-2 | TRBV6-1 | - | CASNFGTDTGELFF
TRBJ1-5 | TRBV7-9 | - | CASSLGGVRDQPQHF
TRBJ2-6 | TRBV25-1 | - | CATTSAGANVLTF
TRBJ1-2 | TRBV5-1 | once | CASSTGQLAYGYTF
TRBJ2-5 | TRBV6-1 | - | CASSEQIVQTQYF
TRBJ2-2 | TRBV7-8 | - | CASSLAVAGGPGELFF
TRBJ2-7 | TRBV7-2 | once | CASSRIPTSGPSYEQYF
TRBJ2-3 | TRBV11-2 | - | CASIPSSGWGTDTQYF
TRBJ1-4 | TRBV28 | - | CASSLFPGPQKLFF
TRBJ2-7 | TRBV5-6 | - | CASGREDRPRPYEQYF
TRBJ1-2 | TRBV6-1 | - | CASSEVVLQGLRGYTF
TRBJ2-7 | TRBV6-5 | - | CASSYDGQGAYF
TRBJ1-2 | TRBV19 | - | CASTPRLGGRDNYGYTF
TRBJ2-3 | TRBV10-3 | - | CAISEAITSTDTQYF
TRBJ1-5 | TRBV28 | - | CASSFRGSPPHQHF
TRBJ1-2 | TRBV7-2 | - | CASIGGGPNYGYTF
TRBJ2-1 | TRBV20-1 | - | CSAHNNEQFF
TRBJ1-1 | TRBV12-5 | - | CASGLGGTNTEAFF
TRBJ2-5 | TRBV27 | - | CASSLSFSRETQYF
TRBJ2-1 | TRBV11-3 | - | CASSPEGAGAYNEQFF
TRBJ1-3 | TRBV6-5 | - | CASVRGSGNTIYF
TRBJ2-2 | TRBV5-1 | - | CASSFRPSPLTELFF
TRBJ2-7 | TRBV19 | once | CASSIGGTGVSTRYF
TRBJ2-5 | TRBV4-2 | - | CASSQHVYQETQYF
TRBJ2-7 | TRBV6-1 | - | CASSHLVRGYEQYF
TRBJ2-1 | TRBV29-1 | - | CSVAEVFYNEQFF
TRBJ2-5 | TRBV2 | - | CASSDAGTSIETQYF
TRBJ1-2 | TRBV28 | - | CASSFYYYGYTF
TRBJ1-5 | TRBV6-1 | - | CASSEVDQSNQPQHF
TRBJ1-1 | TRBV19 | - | CASSSGGAGNTEAFF